These T cell receptor beta chains were read from a single sample in a study of cytomegalovirus exposure and HLA in healthy donors. Only in-frame clones appear in the TCRdb table, and some are missing; sequencing was by immunoSEQ multiplex PCR. The repertoire holds 210,000 or so clones, about 84% seen once, with 1.3% in the top ten. The sample comprised PBMCs. These receptors were obtained from a human donor in good health. CDR3s include the opening cysteine and the closing phenylalanine or tryptophan. The order of the fields is clone size, V gene, D gene, J gene, CDR3 DNA, CDR3 protein. A D gene is named only where the DNA matches it firmly. Only part of the rows carry a size: once, few, many, or a class if the clone is expanded.

clone_size: .
v_call: TRBV4-1
d_call: .
j_call: TRBJ1-5
cdr3_nt: TGCGCCAGCAGCCCGGGGGTTTCCCAGCCCCAGCATTTT
cdr3_aa: CASSPGVSQPQHF

clone_size: .
v_call: TRBV10-3
d_call: .
j_call: TRBJ2-3
cdr3_nt: TGTGCCATCCAGGGGTCCACAGATACGCAGTATTTT
cdr3_aa: CAIQGSTDTQYF

clone_size: .
v_call: TRBV15
d_call: TRBD2
j_call: TRBJ2-1
cdr3_nt: TGTGCCACCAGCAGAGAGGCCGGGAGGACTGTCAATGAGCAGTTCTTC
cdr3_aa: CATSREAGRTVNEQFF

clone_size: .
v_call: TRBV27
d_call: TRBD2
j_call: TRBJ2-1
cdr3_nt: TGTGCCAGCAGTTTCGTTTTAGCGGGGAACAATGAGCAGTTCTTC
cdr3_aa: CASSFVLAGNNEQFF

clone_size: .
v_call: TRBV7-9
d_call: TRBD1
j_call: TRBJ1-1
cdr3_nt: TGTGCCAGCAGCTTACCGACAGGGATCGAACCAGCTTTCTTT
cdr3_aa: CASSLPTGIEPAFF

clone_size: .
v_call: TRBV10-3
d_call: TRBD1
j_call: TRBJ1-2
cdr3_nt: TGTGCCACAAGAGTAACAGGGGTTTTTCTTGGCTACACCTTC
cdr3_aa: CATRVTGVFLGYTF

clone_size: .
v_call: TRBV29-1
d_call: TRBD2
j_call: TRBJ2-1
cdr3_nt: TGCAGCGCCGAACTATGGCGGGAGGGCCGGATTAATGAGCAGTTCTTC
cdr3_aa: CSAELWREGRINEQFF

clone_size: .
v_call: TRBV18
d_call: .
j_call: TRBJ2-3
cdr3_nt: TGTGCCAGCTCACCGGGGGGTTCTGGGACAGATACGCAGTATTTT
cdr3_aa: CASSPGGSGTDTQYF

clone_size: few
v_call: TRBV7-2
d_call: TRBD2
j_call: TRBJ2-7
cdr3_nt: TGTGCCAGCAGCTTAAACGTAGCGGGAGTCCCCCCCTACGAGCAGTACTTC
cdr3_aa: CASSLNVAGVPPYEQYF

clone_size: .
v_call: TRBV4-1
d_call: TRBD2
j_call: TRBJ2-3
cdr3_nt: TGCGCCAGCAGCCAATTTCCAGCCTCCACTAGCGGGAGGGCGGATACGCAGTATTTT
cdr3_aa: CASSQFPASTSGRADTQYF

clone_size: .
v_call: TRBV5-1
d_call: TRBD2
j_call: TRBJ2-2
cdr3_nt: TGCGCCAGCAGCCCTACGGCTAGCGGCGGGCACACCGGGGAGCTGTTTTTT
cdr3_aa: CASSPTASGGHTGELFF

clone_size: .
v_call: TRBV18
d_call: TRBD1
j_call: TRBJ1-1
cdr3_nt: TGTGCCAGCTCACAGGGGGACAGGGGGCATGGAGCTTTCTTT
cdr3_aa: CASSQGDRGHGAFF

clone_size: .
v_call: TRBV10-3
d_call: TRBD2
j_call: TRBJ2-1
cdr3_nt: TGTGCCATCAGTGAGGCACTAGCGGGAGGGTCGAATAACAATGAGCAGTTCTTC
cdr3_aa: CAISEALAGGSNNNEQFF

clone_size: .
v_call: TRBV7-8
d_call: .
j_call: TRBJ2-1
cdr3_nt: TGTGCCAGCAGCTTAGTTGGCGGCGGAAGCTCCTACAATGAGCAGTTCTTC
cdr3_aa: CASSLVGGGSSYNEQFF

clone_size: .
v_call: TRBV11-3
d_call: TRBD1
j_call: TRBJ2-2
cdr3_nt: TGTGCCAGCAGAACAGGGGGGACCGGGGAGCTGTTTTTT
cdr3_aa: CASRTGGTGELFF

clone_size: once
v_call: TRBV10-3
d_call: TRBD2
j_call: TRBJ2-3
cdr3_nt: TGTGCCATCAGTGGGACTAGCGGGAGTGCAGATACGCAGTATTTT
cdr3_aa: CAISGTSGSADTQYF

clone_size: .
v_call: TRBV7-2
d_call: TRBD1
j_call: TRBJ1-2
cdr3_nt: TGTGCCAGCACCCCCCAGGGGGCTCTCGGTGGCTACACCTTC
cdr3_aa: CASTPQGALGGYTF

clone_size: .
v_call: TRBV4-3
d_call: .
j_call: TRBJ2-1
cdr3_nt: TGCGCCAGCAGTCAAGATGAAGGGGTCAGGTCAATGCTTGAGTTCTTC
cdr3_aa: CASSQDEGVRSMLEFF

clone_size: .
v_call: TRBV30
d_call: .
j_call: TRBJ2-3
cdr3_nt: TGTGCCTGGAGTGTAGGGACTCCCCCGTATTTT
cdr3_aa: CAWSVGTPPYF

clone_size: .
v_call: TRBV14
d_call: .
j_call: TRBJ1-1
cdr3_nt: TGTGCCAGCAGCCAATTAGTTAACACTGAAGCTTTCTTT
cdr3_aa: CASSQLVNTEAFF

clone_size: .
v_call: TRBV6-1
d_call: .
j_call: TRBJ2-7
cdr3_nt: TGTGCCAGCAGTGTTGTCTGGCACCAACCCGACGAGCAGTACTTC
cdr3_aa: CASSVVWHQPDEQYF

clone_size: .
v_call: TRBV19
d_call: TRBD1
j_call: TRBJ2-1
cdr3_nt: TGTGCCAGTAGTACCCGGACAGGGGCCCTAAGTTTGTTCTTC
cdr3_aa: CASSTRTGALSLFF

clone_size: .
v_call: TRBV19
d_call: .
j_call: TRBJ1-5
cdr3_nt: TGTGCCAGTAGTTTCCTTTTTCCAGGAAAACATCAGCCCCAGCATTTT
cdr3_aa: CASSFLFPGKHQPQHF

clone_size: .
v_call: TRBV5-1
d_call: .
j_call: TRBJ2-2
cdr3_nt: TGCGCCAGCAGCTCCCTCGGGCAGGGAAACACCGGGGAGCTGTTTTTT
cdr3_aa: CASSSLGQGNTGELFF

clone_size: once
v_call: TRBV2
d_call: .
j_call: TRBJ2-7
cdr3_nt: TGTGCCAGCAGTGATACCTACGAGCAGTACTTC
cdr3_aa: CASSDTYEQYF

clone_size: .
v_call: TRBV15
d_call: TRBD1
j_call: TRBJ1-4
cdr3_nt: TGTGCCACCAGCGACAGGGAAAATGAAAAACTGTTTTTT
cdr3_aa: CATSDRENEKLFF

clone_size: .
v_call: TRBV27
d_call: TRBD1
j_call: TRBJ2-7
cdr3_nt: TGTGCCAGCAGTCCTCGAGACAGGGGCGAGCAGTACTTC
cdr3_aa: CASSPRDRGEQYF

clone_size: .
v_call: TRBV4-1
d_call: TRBD2
j_call: TRBJ2-1
cdr3_nt: TGCGCCAGCAGCCGGAGCGGGAGTGGTAATGAGCAGTTCTTC
cdr3_aa: CASSRSGSGNEQFF

clone_size: .
v_call: TRBV5-1
d_call: TRBD2
j_call: TRBJ2-7
cdr3_nt: TGCGCCAGCAGCGAGGGACTAGCGGGAGGGGGCGAGCAGTACTTC
cdr3_aa: CASSEGLAGGGEQYF

clone_size: .
v_call: TRBV4-1
d_call: .
j_call: TRBJ1-3
cdr3_nt: TGCGCCAGCAGCCAAGTCCTGAGACAGAGATCCAACACCATATATTTT
cdr3_aa: CASSQVLRQRSNTIYF

clone_size: .
v_call: TRBV5-1
d_call: TRBD1
j_call: TRBJ2-7
cdr3_nt: TGCGCCAGCAGCTTGGGCGGGACAGGAGCTTACGAGCAGTACTTC
cdr3_aa: CASSLGGTGAYEQYF

clone_size: .
v_call: TRBV6-1
d_call: .
j_call: TRBJ1-2
cdr3_nt: TGTGCCAGCAGTGAAGCGCTTCGGGGGTTAAGATATGGCTACACCTTC
cdr3_aa: CASSEALRGLRYGYTF

clone_size: .
v_call: TRBV11-3
d_call: TRBD1
j_call: TRBJ2-7
cdr3_nt: TGTGCCAGCAGTTACCTGGACAGGGATATTTATCGGCAGTACTTC
cdr3_aa: CASSYLDRDIYRQYF

clone_size: .
v_call: TRBV5-5
d_call: .
j_call: TRBJ1-1
cdr3_nt: TGTGCCAGCAGCTTCTTAGGGGAGAACACTGAAGCTTTCTTT
cdr3_aa: CASSFLGENTEAFF

clone_size: .
v_call: TRBV9
d_call: .
j_call: TRBJ1-2
cdr3_nt: TGTGCCAGCCGCGACCGGGACACTAACTATGGCTACACCTTC
cdr3_aa: CASRDRDTNYGYTF

clone_size: .
v_call: TRBV14
d_call: .
j_call: TRBJ2-7
cdr3_nt: TGTGCCAGCAGCCAGGTAGACACCTACGAGCAGTACTTC
cdr3_aa: CASSQVDTYEQYF

clone_size: .
v_call: TRBV13
d_call: TRBD2
j_call: TRBJ2-2
cdr3_nt: TGTGCCAGCAGAAAAGCGGGAAAAAACACCGGGGAGCTGTTTTTT
cdr3_aa: CASRKAGKNTGELFF

clone_size: .
v_call: TRBV7-2
d_call: .
j_call: TRBJ2-7
cdr3_nt: TGTGCCAGCAGCTTCCATTCCCCCACCTACGAGCAGTACTTC
cdr3_aa: CASSFHSPTYEQYF

clone_size: .
v_call: TRBV5-1
d_call: TRBD1
j_call: TRBJ2-5
cdr3_nt: TGCGCCAGCAGCTTTAGAACCCGGACAGGGGGTGGTGAGACCCAGTACTTC
cdr3_aa: CASSFRTRTGGGETQYF

clone_size: few
v_call: TRBV21-1
d_call: .
j_call: TRBJ1-5
cdr3_nt: TGTGCCAGCAGCGAAAAGGACAGGCCATATAGCAATCAGCCCCAGCATTTT
cdr3_aa: CASSEKDRPYSNQPQHF

clone_size: .
v_call: TRBV28
d_call: TRBD1
j_call: TRBJ2-5
cdr3_nt: TGTGCCAGCACTACTAACAGGGGGCGCAGAGAGACCCAGTACTTC
cdr3_aa: CASTTNRGRRETQYF

clone_size: once
v_call: TRBV10-3
d_call: TRBD2
j_call: TRBJ2-3
cdr3_nt: TGTGCCATCAGTGAGTCTTCTAGCGGGAGAACAGATACGCAGTATTTT
cdr3_aa: CAISESSSGRTDTQYF

clone_size: .
v_call: TRBV10-3
d_call: TRBD1
j_call: TRBJ2-7
cdr3_nt: TGTGCCATCCGAACCGCGACAGGGCCGGGGGAGCAGTACTTC
cdr3_aa: CAIRTATGPGEQYF

clone_size: .
v_call: TRBV6-1
d_call: TRBD1
j_call: TRBJ1-5
cdr3_nt: TGTGCCAGCAGTGAAGCCCTAGGACAGGGAGGTCAGCCCCAGCATTTT
cdr3_aa: CASSEALGQGGQPQHF

clone_size: .
v_call: TRBV6-1
d_call: .
j_call: TRBJ2-3
cdr3_nt: TGTGCCACTCTCTGGGGGCCTAGCACAGATACGCAGTATTTT
cdr3_aa: CATLWGPSTDTQYF

clone_size: .
v_call: TRBV5-1
d_call: TRBD2
j_call: TRBJ2-1
cdr3_nt: TGCGCCAGCAGCTTGGCCGGGGGGGGATCGTACAATGAGCAGTTCTTC
cdr3_aa: CASSLAGGGSYNEQFF

clone_size: .
v_call: TRBV30
d_call: TRBD1
j_call: TRBJ2-7
cdr3_nt: TGCGCCTGGAGTCCAGCCGGGACAGGGGACTTCTACGAGCAGTACTTC
cdr3_aa: CAWSPAGTGDFYEQYF

clone_size: .
v_call: TRBV7-8
d_call: TRBD1
j_call: TRBJ1-5
cdr3_nt: TGTGCCAGCAGCTTACGGGACAGCTATCAGCCCCAGCATTTT
cdr3_aa: CASSLRDSYQPQHF

clone_size: once
v_call: TRBV5-4
d_call: TRBD2
j_call: TRBJ2-3
cdr3_nt: TGTGCCAGCAGCTCCCGGACTAGCGGGAACACAGATACGCAGTATTTT
cdr3_aa: CASSSRTSGNTDTQYF

clone_size: .
v_call: TRBV11-2
d_call: TRBD1
j_call: TRBJ2-3
cdr3_nt: TGTGCCAGCAGCTTTAGGGGGCGCGGGACAGATACGCAGTATTTT
cdr3_aa: CASSFRGRGTDTQYF

clone_size: .
v_call: TRBV7-2
d_call: TRBD2
j_call: TRBJ2-7
cdr3_nt: TGTGCCAGCAGCTTAGTTTCAGGCGGGAGGGCCTTCGAGCAGTACTTC
cdr3_aa: CASSLVSGGRAFEQYF

clone_size: .
v_call: TRBV30
d_call: TRBD1
j_call: TRBJ1-1
cdr3_nt: TGTGCCTGGGCAAATAGGCCCCCGACAGGGATTGAAGCTTTCTTT
cdr3_aa: CAWANRPPTGIEAFF

clone_size: .
v_call: TRBV14
d_call: .
j_call: TRBJ2-2
cdr3_nt: TGTGCCAGCAGTCGGGACTTCAACACCGGGGAGCTGTTTTTT
cdr3_aa: CASSRDFNTGELFF